This entry features one TCR beta chain sequence. What it recognizes is unknown. The sample is drawn from a study of OX40 agonist ivuxolimab in advanced cancers. The protocol was immunoSEQ multiplex PCR, while the TCRdb copy is restricted to in-frame clones and leaves out a portion. The sample holds about 73,000 clones, more than 85% seen once. Patients had blood sampled at baseline and again on cycle 4 day 1 and cycle 7 day 1. Study findings and constraints: A proportion of nonresponders additionally exhibited low normalized T-cell clonal expansion.

The germline V gene encodes CDR1 MNHEY and CDR2 SMNVEV (reference sequence). This CDR3 has 16 amino acids. V lost 2 bases, J lost 6 bases, and 16 bases lay in between. Specimen: CD4+ or CD8+ T cells sorted from blood, collected in a trial of the OX40 agonist ivuxolimab. The receptor was derived from an adult with an advanced solid tumor such as melanoma, head and neck, liver or kidney cancer. The gene calls are TRBV27 and TRBJ2-2; no reliable D call. CDR3 amino acids: CASSLVAGRFSGELFF. In nucleotides, the CDR3 is TGTGCCAGCAGTTTAGTGGCAGGCCGTTTCTCCGGGGAGCTGTTTTTT.